The entry below gives a single T cell receptor (beta chain) sequence along with its context. As yet, its antigen is unknown. The second PCR ran roughly 7 to 12 cycles with a sample-barcoded 5' primer and J-beta primers. TCRdb used MiXCR to reprocess the 5' RACE reads, holding one entry per CDR3 protein. The sample has 650,000 to 900,000 distinct CDR3 sequences; 62% are singletons. In germline, CDR1 is SEHNR, CDR2 FQNEAQ (reference sequence). The CDR3 is made up of 12 amino acids. The V end lost 5 bases, the J end lost 6 bases, and 10 bases lay between the germline ends. The record originates from a study of blood T cells in healthy people across ages. Whole-study results and caveats: Naive T cell percentage showed a strong correlation with the diversity of TCR beta.

Sequencing input: blood. The clonotype originates from a man younger than 40 in good health. The chain carries TRBV7-9 and TRBJ1-1; TRBD1 might be the D (6 bases). CDR3 sequence reads: CASSLEGAEAFF. CDR3 DNA: TGTGCCAGCAGCCTTGAGGGGGCTGAAGCTTTCTTT. Full variable domain (outside the CDR3, taken from reference TRBV7-9 and TRBJ1-1): DTGVSQNPRHKITKRGQNVTFRCDPISEHNRLYWYRQTLGQGPEFLTYFQNEAQLEKSRLLSDRFSAERPKGSFSTLEIQRTEQGDSAMYLCASSLEGAEAFFGQGTRLTVV.